Listed below are T cell receptor beta chains from one sample, sequenced in a study of cytomegalovirus exposure and HLA in healthy donors. The data were produced by immunoSEQ multiplex PCR, yet TCRdb's version contains in-frame clones alone and is incomplete. This sample has roughly 130,000 clones, with 75% to 90% found just once. Sequencing was performed on PBMCs. Receptor source: a woman in her late teens or twenties in good health and CMV-seropositive. The conserved cysteine and the conserved F or W are not part of the CDR3 here. The D gene is left open where the match is weak.

D	V	J	CDR3
TRBD1	TRBV7-2	TRBJ1-2	ASSLGGTGNYGYT
TRBD1	TRBV28	TRBJ1-1	ASSDRALSSRLMNTEAF
TRBD1	TRBV28	TRBJ2-7	ASSSTTGSYEQY
.	TRBV5-1	TRBJ2-4	ASSPQRDIQY
TRBD1	TRBV28	TRBJ1-2	ASSTNRGFSLNYGYT
.	TRBV9	TRBJ1-1	ASSVAGSSDTEAF
TRBD2	TRBV6-5	TRBJ2-1	ASRIGGWGYNEQF
TRBD1	TRBV11-2	TRBJ1-3	ASSLGQGDGNTIY
TRBD2	TRBV5-1	TRBJ2-1	ASSHKRGRNNEQF
.	TRBV30	TRBJ1-3	AWTPLISGNTIY
.	TRBV28	TRBJ1-5	ASSLDTGARRNQPQH
.	TRBV19	TRBJ1-1	ASSISGLVNTEAF
TRBD1	TRBV5-4	TRBJ1-3	ASSLGGTASGNTIY
TRBD2	TRBV7-2	TRBJ2-7	ASRPNLGLAGSSYEQY
TRBD1	TRBV29-1	TRBJ1-1	SAGDRLNTEAF
.	TRBV12-5	TRBJ2-7	ASGLKGGAYEQY
.	TRBV4-1	TRBJ2-3	ASSQVSGAVTDTQY
.	TRBV29-1	TRBJ2-1	SVGGLLEQF
.	TRBV4-1	TRBJ1-2	ASSQDGQGGYGYT
TRBD2	TRBV4-2	.	ASSVELADEQY
.	TRBV11-2	TRBJ2-1	ASSSDRGGWREQF
.	TRBV28	TRBJ2-1	ASGRGVNEQF
TRBD2	TRBV15	TRBJ2-1	ATSSSPSGGADEQF
.	TRBV6-6	TRBJ1-5	ASTRQDSNQPQH
.	TRBV28	TRBJ2-5	ASSLFGRETQY
.	TRBV19	TRBJ2-3	ASHSTSPSTDTQY
.	TRBV6-1	TRBJ1-1	ASTGGTGLAF
.	TRBV7-2	TRBJ2-7	ASSGGDGSYEQY
TRBD2	TRBV7-3	TRBJ2-1	ASSLGVLAGGHNEQF
.	TRBV4-1	TRBJ1-6	ASSLTRSSYNSPLH
.	TRBV29-1	TRBJ1-2	STSEGVYGYT
.	TRBV7-2	TRBJ2-5	ASSPAGETQY
TRBD1	TRBV11-2	TRBJ1-2	ASSLGTGARYT
.	TRBV4-2	TRBJ1-2	ASSHGESGAAGYT
TRBD1	TRBV9	TRBJ1-3	ASSPGTGEAAIY
.	TRBV27	TRBJ2-1	ASSPLTLQRRFLATSSYNEQF
TRBD1	TRBV19	TRBJ2-7	ASSHLAGTATEQY
TRBD2	TRBV5-1	TRBJ2-7	ASSPQGGKDEQY
.	TRBV7-6	TRBJ2-1	ASSLTKGNEQF
.	TRBV9	TRBJ1-6	ASSPSGGAGSPLH
TRBD1	TRBV5-4	TRBJ1-2	ASSLNRGKYGYT
.	TRBV19	TRBJ1-2	ASSMGTGRQVDGYT
.	TRBV6-5	TRBJ1-1	ASSYRRTEAF
TRBD2	TRBV18	TRBJ2-7	ASSPFSGGSSYEQY
TRBD1	TRBV5-1	TRBJ2-3	ASSLNRGIEIADTQY
.	TRBV7-2	TRBJ1-6	ASSFGPNSPLH
TRBD1	TRBV11-2	TRBJ1-5	ASSPGTANQPQH
.	TRBV9	TRBJ2-7	ASSAGGDTDEQY
TRBD1	TRBV5-1	TRBJ2-7	ASSSGTGLYEQY
TRBD1	TRBV5-1	TRBJ1-2	ASSPVGQGLNYGYT
.	TRBV7-6	TRBJ1-3	ASSLRHGGNTIY
TRBD2	TRBV7-6	TRBJ2-1	ASSLGRGGHEQF
.	TRBV9	TRBJ2-7	ASSVDLGHNYEQY
TRBD1	TRBV2	TRBJ1-2	ASSEMGQNYGYT
TRBD2	TRBV7-9	TRBJ2-1	ASSLVVGTSGSNEQF
TRBD2	TRBV9	TRBJ2-1	ASSVVAGGYEQF